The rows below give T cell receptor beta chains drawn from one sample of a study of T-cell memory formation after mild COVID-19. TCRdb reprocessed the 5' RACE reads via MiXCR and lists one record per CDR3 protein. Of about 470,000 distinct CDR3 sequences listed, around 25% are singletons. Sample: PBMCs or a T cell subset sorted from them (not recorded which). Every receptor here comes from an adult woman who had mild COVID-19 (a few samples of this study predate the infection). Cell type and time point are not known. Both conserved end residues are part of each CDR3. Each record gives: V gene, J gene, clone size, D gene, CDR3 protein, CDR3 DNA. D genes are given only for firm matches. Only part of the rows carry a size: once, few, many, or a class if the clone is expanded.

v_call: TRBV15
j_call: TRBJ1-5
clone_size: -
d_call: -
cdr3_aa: CATSRDVPDRNQPQHF
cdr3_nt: TGTGCCACCAGCAGAGATGTTCCGGACAGAAATCAGCCCCAGCATTTT

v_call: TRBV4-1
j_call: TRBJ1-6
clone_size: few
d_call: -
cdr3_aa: CASSLGRDLKVNSPLHF
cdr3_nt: TGCGCCAGCAGCCTCGGCCGGGATCTAAAAGTGAATTCACCCCTCCACTTT

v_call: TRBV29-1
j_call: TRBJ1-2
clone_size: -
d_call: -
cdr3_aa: CSVEVGFNYGYTF
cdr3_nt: TGCAGCGTTGAAGTAGGGTTTAACTATGGCTACACCTTC

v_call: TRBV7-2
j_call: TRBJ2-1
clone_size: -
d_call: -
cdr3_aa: CASSSSGSNYNEQFF
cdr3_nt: TGTGCCAGCAGCTCCTCGGGATCAAACTACAATGAGCAGTTCTTC

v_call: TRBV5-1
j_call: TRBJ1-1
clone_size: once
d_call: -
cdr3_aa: CASSLPRDMRDTEAFF
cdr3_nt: TGCGCCAGCAGCTTACCCAGGGACATGCGGGACACTGAAGCTTTCTTT

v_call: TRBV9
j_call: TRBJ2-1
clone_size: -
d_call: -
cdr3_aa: CASSVVLGNEQFF
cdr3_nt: TGTGCCAGCAGCGTAGTTTTGGGGAATGAGCAGTTCTTC

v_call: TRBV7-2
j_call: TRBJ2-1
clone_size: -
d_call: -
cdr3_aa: CASSQTRAITMSNEQFF
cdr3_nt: TGTGCCAGCAGCCAAACACGAGCTATTACAATGAGCAATGAGCAGTTCTTC

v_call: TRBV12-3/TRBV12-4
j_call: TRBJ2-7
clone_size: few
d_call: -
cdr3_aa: CASTLGAGTLYF
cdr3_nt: TGTGCCAGCACCTTAGGGGCCGGGACCTTGTACTTC

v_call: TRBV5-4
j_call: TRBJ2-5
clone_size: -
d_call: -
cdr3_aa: CASTGQSETQYF
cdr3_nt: TGTGCCAGCACCGGACAGTCAGAGACCCAGTACTTC

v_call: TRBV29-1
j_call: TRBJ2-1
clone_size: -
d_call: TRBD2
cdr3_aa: CSVDASGLSYNEQFF
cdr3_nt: TGCAGCGTTGATGCTAGCGGGCTCTCCTACAATGAGCAGTTCTTC

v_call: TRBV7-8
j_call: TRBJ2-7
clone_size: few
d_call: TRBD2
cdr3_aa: CASSLGGSSLAGLYEQYF
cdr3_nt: TGTGCCAGCAGTCTGGGCGGAAGTAGCCTAGCGGGTCTCTACGAGCAGTACTTC

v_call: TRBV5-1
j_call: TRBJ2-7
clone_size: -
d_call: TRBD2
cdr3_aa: CASRPASGSDEQYF
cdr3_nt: TGCGCCAGTCGGCCGGCTAGCGGGAGCGACGAGCAGTACTTC

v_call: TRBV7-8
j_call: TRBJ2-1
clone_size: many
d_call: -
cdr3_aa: CASSLGPDEQFF
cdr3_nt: TGTGCCAGCAGCTTAGGGCCCGATGAGCAGTTCTTC

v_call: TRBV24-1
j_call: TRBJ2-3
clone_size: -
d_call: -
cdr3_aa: CATSDFPGEGGDTQYF
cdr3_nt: TGTGCCACCAGTGATTTCCCCGGGGAGGGGGGTGATACGCAGTATTTT

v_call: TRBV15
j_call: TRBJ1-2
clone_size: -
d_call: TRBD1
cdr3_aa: CATSSMGQRNPYGYTF
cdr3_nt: TGTGCCACCAGCAGTATGGGACAGAGAAATCCCTATGGCTACACCTTC

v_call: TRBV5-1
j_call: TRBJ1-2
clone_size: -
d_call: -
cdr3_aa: CASSSRGYGYTF
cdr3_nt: TGCGCCAGCAGCTCCAGGGGATATGGCTACACCTTC

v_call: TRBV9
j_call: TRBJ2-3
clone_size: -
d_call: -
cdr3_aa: CASSVGAGIADTQYF
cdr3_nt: TGTGCCAGCAGCGTCGGGGCGGGGATCGCAGATACGCAGTATTTT

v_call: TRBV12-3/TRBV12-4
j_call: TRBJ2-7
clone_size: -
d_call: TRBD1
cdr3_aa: CASLRTGGDGQYF
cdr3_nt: TGTGCCAGCCTCAGGACAGGGGGTGATGGGCAGTACTTC

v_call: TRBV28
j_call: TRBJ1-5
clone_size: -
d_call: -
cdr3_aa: CASYSNQPQHF
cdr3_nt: TGTGCCAGCTATAGCAATCAGCCCCAGCATTTT

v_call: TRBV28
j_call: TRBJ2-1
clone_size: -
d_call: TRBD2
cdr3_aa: CASSRSGRKGNEQFF
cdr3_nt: TGTGCCAGCAGTCGTAGCGGGAGAAAGGGCAATGAGCAGTTCTTC

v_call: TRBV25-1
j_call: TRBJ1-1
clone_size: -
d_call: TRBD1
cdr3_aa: CASSNSRRGGTEAFF
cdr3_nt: TGTGCCAGCAGTAACTCCCGCAGGGGGGGCACTGAAGCTTTCTTT

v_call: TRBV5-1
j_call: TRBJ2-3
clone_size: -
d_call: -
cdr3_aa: CASSPSGEDTQYF
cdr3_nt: TGCGCCAGCAGCCCGTCTGGGGAGGATACGCAGTATTTT

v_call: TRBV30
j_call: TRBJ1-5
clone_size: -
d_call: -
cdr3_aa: CAWSPPIWKPQHF
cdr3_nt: TGTGCCTGGAGTCCTCCGATCTGGAAGCCCCAGCATTTT

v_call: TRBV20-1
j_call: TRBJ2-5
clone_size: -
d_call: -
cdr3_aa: CSAREGIRETQYF
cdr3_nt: TGCAGTGCTAGAGAAGGGATCCGAGAGACCCAGTACTTC

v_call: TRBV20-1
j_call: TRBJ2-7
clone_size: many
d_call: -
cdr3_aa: CSARDQGSEQYF
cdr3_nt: TGCAGTGCTAGAGATCAAGGGAGCGAGCAGTACTTC

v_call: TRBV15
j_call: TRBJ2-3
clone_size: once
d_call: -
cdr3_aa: CATSRQGSDTQYF
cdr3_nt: TGTGCCACCAGCAGACAGGGATCAGATACGCAGTATTTT

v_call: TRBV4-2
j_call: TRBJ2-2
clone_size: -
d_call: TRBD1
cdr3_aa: CASSHQTGGADNTGELFF
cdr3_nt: TGTGCCAGCAGCCATCAAACAGGGGGCGCGGATAACACCGGGGAGCTGTTTTTT

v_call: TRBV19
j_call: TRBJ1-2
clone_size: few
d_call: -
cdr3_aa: CASSKTEFYGYTF
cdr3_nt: TGTGCCAGTAGTAAGACAGAGTTCTATGGCTACACCTTC

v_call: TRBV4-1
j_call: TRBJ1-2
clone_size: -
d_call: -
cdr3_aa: CASSQDSADGGYTF
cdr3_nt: TGCGCCAGCAGCCAAGATTCGGCCGATGGGGGCTACACCTTC

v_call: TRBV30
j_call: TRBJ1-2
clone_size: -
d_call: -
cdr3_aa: CAWSDLTDYGYTF
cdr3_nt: TGTGCCTGGTCGGATCTAACTGACTATGGCTACACCTTC

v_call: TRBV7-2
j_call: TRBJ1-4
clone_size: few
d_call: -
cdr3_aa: CASSPATNEKLFF
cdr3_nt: TGTGCCAGCAGCCCGGCAACTAATGAAAAACTGTTTTTT

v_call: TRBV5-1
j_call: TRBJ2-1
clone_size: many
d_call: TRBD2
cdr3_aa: CASSLRTGEGYNEQFF
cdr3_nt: TGCGCCAGCAGCTTGCGGACGGGGGAGGGCTACAATGAGCAGTTCTTC

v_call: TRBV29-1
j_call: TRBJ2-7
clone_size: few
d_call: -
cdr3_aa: CSVKYSGGDPYEQYF
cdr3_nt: TGCAGCGTTAAATACTCAGGGGGGGACCCCTACGAGCAGTACTTC

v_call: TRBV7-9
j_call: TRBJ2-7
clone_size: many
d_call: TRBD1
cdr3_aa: CASSFTGLTGGLYEQYF
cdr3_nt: TGTGCCAGCAGCTTTACAGGCCTGACAGGGGGCCTCTACGAGCAGTACTTC

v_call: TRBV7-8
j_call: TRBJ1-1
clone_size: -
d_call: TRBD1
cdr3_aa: CASSKDRGSMNTEAFF
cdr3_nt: TGTGCCAGCAGCAAAGACAGGGGCTCAATGAACACTGAAGCTTTCTTT

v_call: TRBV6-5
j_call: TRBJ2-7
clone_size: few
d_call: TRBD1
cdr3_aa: CASKTGATYEQYF
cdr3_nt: TGTGCCAGCAAGACAGGGGCGACCTACGAGCAGTACTTC

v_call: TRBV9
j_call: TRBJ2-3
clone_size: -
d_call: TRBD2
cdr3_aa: CASSVAMVSGITDTQYF
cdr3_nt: TGTGCCAGCAGCGTAGCTATGGTGAGCGGGATCACAGATACGCAGTATTTT

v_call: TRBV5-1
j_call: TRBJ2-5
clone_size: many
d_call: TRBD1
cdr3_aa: CASSFNRGEETQYF
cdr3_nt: TGCGCCAGCAGCTTCAACAGGGGTGAGGAGACCCAGTACTTC

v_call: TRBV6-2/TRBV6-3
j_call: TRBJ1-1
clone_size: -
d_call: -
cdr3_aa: CASSYPQAGTEAFF
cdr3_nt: TGTGCCAGCAGTTACCCTCAAGCGGGGACTGAAGCTTTCTTT

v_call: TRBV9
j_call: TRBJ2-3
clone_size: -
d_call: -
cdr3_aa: CASSVAGGALTDTQYF
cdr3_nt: TGTGCCAGCAGCGTAGCGGGTGGAGCTCTCACAGATACGCAGTATTTT

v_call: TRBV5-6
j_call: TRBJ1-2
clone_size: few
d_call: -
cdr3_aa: CASSDPGPPHGYTF
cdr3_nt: TGTGCCAGCAGCGACCCTGGCCCGCCCCATGGCTACACCTTC

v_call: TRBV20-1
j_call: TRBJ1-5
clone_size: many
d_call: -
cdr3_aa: CSARVQGLNNQPQHF
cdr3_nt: TGCAGTGCTAGAGTCCAGGGGCTAAACAATCAGCCCCAGCATTTT

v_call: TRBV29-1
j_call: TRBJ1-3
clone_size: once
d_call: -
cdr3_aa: CSVEDGGLSGNTIYF
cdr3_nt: TGCAGCGTTGAAGATGGGGGCCTCTCTGGAAACACCATATATTTT

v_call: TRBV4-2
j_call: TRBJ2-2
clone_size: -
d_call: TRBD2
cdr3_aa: CASSPLGPTSGRVTGELFF
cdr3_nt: TGTGCCAGCAGCCCCTTAGGCCCGACTAGCGGGCGAGTCACCGGGGAGCTGTTTTTT

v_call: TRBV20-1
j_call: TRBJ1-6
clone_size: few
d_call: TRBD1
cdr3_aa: CSARAQDRVSYNSPLHF
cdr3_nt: TGCAGTGCTAGAGCCCAGGACAGGGTCTCCTATAATTCACCCCTCCACTTT

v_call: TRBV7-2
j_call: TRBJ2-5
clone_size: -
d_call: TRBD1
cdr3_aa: CASSPRDRGFETQYF
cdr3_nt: TGTGCCAGCAGCCCCCGGGACAGGGGTTTTGAGACCCAGTACTTC

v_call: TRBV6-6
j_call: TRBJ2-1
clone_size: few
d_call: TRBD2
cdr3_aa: CASSPRVAGGPGRASDEQFF
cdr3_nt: TGTGCCAGCAGCCCGAGGGTAGCGGGAGGGCCAGGTAGAGCGAGCGATGAGCAGTTCTTC

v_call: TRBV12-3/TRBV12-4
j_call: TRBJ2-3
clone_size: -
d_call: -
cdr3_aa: CASSFGRGTDTQYF
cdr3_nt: TGTGCCAGCAGTTTTGGCAGAGGGACAGATACGCAGTATTTT

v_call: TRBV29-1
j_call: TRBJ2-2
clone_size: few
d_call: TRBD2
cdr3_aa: CSVEGLAGGTGELFF
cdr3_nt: TGCAGCGTTGAGGGACTAGCGGGAGGCACCGGGGAGCTGTTTTTT

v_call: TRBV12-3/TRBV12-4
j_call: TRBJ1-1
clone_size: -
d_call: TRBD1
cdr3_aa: CASRDRETTEAFF
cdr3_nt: TGTGCCAGCCGGGACAGGGAAACCACTGAAGCTTTCTTT

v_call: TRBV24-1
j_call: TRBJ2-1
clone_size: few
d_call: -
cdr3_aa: CACGTANEQFF
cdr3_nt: TGTGCCTGCGGGACGGCAAACGAGCAGTTCTTC

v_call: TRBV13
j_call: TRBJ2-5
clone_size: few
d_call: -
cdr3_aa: CASSFMPAPQETQYF
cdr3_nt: TGTGCCAGCAGCTTTATGCCCGCGCCGCAAGAGACCCAGTACTTC

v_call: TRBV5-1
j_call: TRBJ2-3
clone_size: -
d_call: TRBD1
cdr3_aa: CASSRDRVGTDTQYF
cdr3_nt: TGCGCCAGCAGTCGAGACAGGGTGGGCACAGATACGCAGTATTTT

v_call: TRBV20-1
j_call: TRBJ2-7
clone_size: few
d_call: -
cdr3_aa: CSAAAVEGRATYEQYF
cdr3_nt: TGCAGTGCTGCGGCTGTTGAGGGAAGGGCCACCTACGAGCAGTACTTC

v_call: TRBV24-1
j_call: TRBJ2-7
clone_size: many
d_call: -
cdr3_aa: CATSGAGRSNEQYF
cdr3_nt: TGTGCCACCAGTGGGGCAGGGAGGAGCAATGAGCAGTACTTC

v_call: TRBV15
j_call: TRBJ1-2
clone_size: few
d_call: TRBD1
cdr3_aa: CATSIVDRVGYTF
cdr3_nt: TGTGCCACCAGCATCGTCGACAGGGTTGGCTACACCTTC